Listed below are T cell receptor beta chains from one sample, sequenced in a study of OX40 agonist ivuxolimab in advanced cancers. The assay was immunoSEQ multiplex PCR, and TCRdb's table has in-frame clones only and misses some. This table holds some 73,000 clones, about 85% found once. Sequenced material: CD4+ or CD8+ T cells sorted from blood, taken in a trial of the OX40 agonist ivuxolimab. These TCRs come from an adult with an advanced solid tumor such as melanoma, head and neck, liver or kidney cancer. CDR3s include the opening cysteine and the closing phenylalanine or tryptophan. Fields, in order: V gene, D gene, clone size, J gene, CDR3 DNA, CDR3 protein. D genes are given only for firm matches. A row's size may be missing; if present it is once, few, many or a size class.

V: TRBV5-4
D: -
size: -
J: TRBJ2-3
DNA: TGTGCCAGCAGATCTTTCGCGCGGGCCCTCAGCACAGATACGCAGTATTTT
CDR3: CASRSFARALSTDTQYF

V: TRBV5-4
D: -
size: -
J: TRBJ1-2
DNA: TGTGCCAGCAGCTTGGACGGCTATGGCTACACCTTC
CDR3: CASSLDGYGYTF

V: TRBV19
D: -
size: -
J: TRBJ2-7
DNA: TGTGCCAGTAGTACAGGGTACGAGCAGTACTTC
CDR3: CASSTGYEQYF

V: TRBV28
D: -
size: -
J: TRBJ1-6
DNA: TGTGCCAGCATCCCAGGCAGGCCCAATTCACCCCTCCACTTT
CDR3: CASIPGRPNSPLHF

V: TRBV19
D: -
size: -
J: TRBJ2-7
DNA: TGTGCCAGTAGTATTCCCCCAACCCCTCCCTACGAGCAGTACTTC
CDR3: CASSIPPTPPYEQYF

V: TRBV6-1
D: TRBD1
size: -
J: TRBJ1-2
DNA: TGTGCCAGCAGTGAAGAAGGGACAGCATATGGCTACACCTTC
CDR3: CASSEEGTAYGYTF

V: TRBV28
D: -
size: -
J: TRBJ2-2
DNA: TGTGCCAGCAGTCCGGGACATCTGAACACCGGGGAGCTGTTTTTT
CDR3: CASSPGHLNTGELFF

V: TRBV19
D: -
size: -
J: TRBJ2-1
DNA: TGTGCCAGTAGTATCAGGGGACTTCACCAGTTCTTC
CDR3: CASSIRGLHQFF

V: TRBV11-2
D: TRBD1
size: -
J: TRBJ2-7
DNA: TGTGCCAGCACCCCGTTTGGACAGGCCTACGAGCAGTACTTC
CDR3: CASTPFGQAYEQYF

V: TRBV5-1
D: -
size: -
J: TRBJ1-3
DNA: TGCGCCAGCAGCTTGGGAAGCTCTGGAAACACCATATATTTT
CDR3: CASSLGSSGNTIYF

V: TRBV2
D: -
size: -
J: TRBJ2-6
DNA: TGTGCCAGCAGTGGACAGTCTGGGGCCAACGTCCTGACTTTC
CDR3: CASSGQSGANVLTF

V: TRBV27
D: TRBD1
size: -
J: TRBJ2-7
DNA: TGTGCCAGCAGATCCAGGGGGCTGTTCTCCTACGAGCAGTACTTC
CDR3: CASRSRGLFSYEQYF

V: TRBV19
D: -
size: -
J: TRBJ1-5
DNA: TGTGCCAGTAGTATATGGGGGGCGCGTGGCAATCAGCCCCAGCATTTT
CDR3: CASSIWGARGNQPQHF

V: TRBV5-4
D: TRBD2
size: once
J: TRBJ2-3
DNA: TGTGCCAGCAGCTTGAAGCGGGGGGGCGGATCAGATACGCAGTATTTT
CDR3: CASSLKRGGGSDTQYF

V: TRBV5-4
D: TRBD1
size: -
J: TRBJ2-2
DNA: TGTGCCAGCAGCTTTGGGACAGGAGCCACCGGGGAGCTGTTTTTT
CDR3: CASSFGTGATGELFF

V: TRBV10-3
D: TRBD1
size: -
J: TRBJ1-2
DNA: TGTGCCATCAGTACGGACAGGATCCGCTATGGCTACACCTTC
CDR3: CAISTDRIRYGYTF

V: TRBV28
D: TRBD1
size: -
J: TRBJ1-2
DNA: TGTGCCAGCAGACCTACCGGAATAGGGGGCATATTGGAAGCCCGGGGTGGCTACACCTTC
CDR3: CASRPTGIGGILEARGGYTF

V: TRBV5-1
D: -
size: -
J: TRBJ2-5
DNA: TGCGCCAGCAGCTTCCAAGAGACCCAGTACTTC
CDR3: CASSFQETQYF

V: TRBV27
D: TRBD2
size: -
J: TRBJ2-2
DNA: TGTGCCAGCAGTTTACTCCGGACTAGCGGGAGGGTGGCCGGGGAGCTGTTTTTT
CDR3: CASSLLRTSGRVAGELFF

V: TRBV5-3
D: TRBD1
size: -
J: TRBJ1-5
DNA: TGTGCCAGAAGCTTGGTGGGGACAGGGGGCGGCAATCAGCCCCAGCATTTT
CDR3: CARSLVGTGGGNQPQHF

V: TRBV10-3
D: -
size: -
J: TRBJ2-1
DNA: TGTGCCATCAGTGAGTCGACTGTGTCCACCTACAATGAGCAGTTCTTC
CDR3: CAISESTVSTYNEQFF

V: TRBV2
D: -
size: -
J: TRBJ1-1
DNA: TGTGCCAGCAGTGAAGCAGGGATGAACACTGAAGCTTTCTTT
CDR3: CASSEAGMNTEAFF

V: TRBV7-9
D: -
size: -
J: TRBJ2-3
DNA: TGTGCCAGCAGCTTAGGGGTTCTAGATACGCAGTATTTT
CDR3: CASSLGVLDTQYF

V: TRBV25-1
D: -
size: -
J: TRBJ2-7
DNA: TGTGCCAGCAGTGACAGGAATTCCTACGAGCAGTACTTC
CDR3: CASSDRNSYEQYF

V: TRBV7-2
D: -
size: -
J: TRBJ1-3
DNA: TGTGCCAGCAGCCGACGGGAGGGGATGAACAAAAACACCATATATTTT
CDR3: CASSRREGMNKNTIYF

V: TRBV7-9
D: TRBD2
size: -
J: TRBJ2-4
DNA: TGTGCCAGCAGCTATAAGCGGGAGGGGGCCAAAAACATTCAGTACTTC
CDR3: CASSYKREGAKNIQYF

V: TRBV7-9
D: -
size: -
J: TRBJ2-7
DNA: TGTGCCAGCAGCCGTGGTGTATCCTACGAGCAGTACTTC
CDR3: CASSRGVSYEQYF

V: TRBV5-1
D: TRBD1
size: -
J: TRBJ1-1
DNA: TGCGCCAGCAATAAGCGGACAGGGGGTTTGATGAACACTGAAGCTTTCTTT
CDR3: CASNKRTGGLMNTEAFF

V: TRBV19
D: -
size: few
J: TRBJ2-3
DNA: TGTGCCAGTACCCCTCCTAGAAACACAGATACGCAGTATTTT
CDR3: CASTPPRNTDTQYF

V: TRBV6-6
D: -
size: -
J: TRBJ2-7
DNA: TGTGCCAGCAACCTGGGGCAGGGAGGCTTCTCCTACGAGCAGTACTTC
CDR3: CASNLGQGGFSYEQYF

V: TRBV2
D: -
size: -
J: TRBJ2-5
DNA: TGTGCCAGCCTTTCACCGTACCAAGAGACCCAGTACTTC
CDR3: CASLSPYQETQYF

V: TRBV19
D: -
size: -
J: TRBJ1-5
DNA: TGTGCCAGTAGCCCCAATATGGGCAATCAGCCCCAGCATTTT
CDR3: CASSPNMGNQPQHF